Sequencing of this T cell receptor (beta chain) was carried out in a study of blood T cell repertoires in COVID-19. The study recruited exposed participants who had met a COVID-19 case within 2 weeks before entry. TCRdb's copy holds only in-frame clones and misses some; the assay was immunoSEQ multiplex PCR. Here the sample spans around 160,000 clones, about nine tenths being singletons. This clone was counted once. CDR1 and CDR2 (germline): ENHRY, SYGVKD. V shed 8 bases and J 5 bases; nucleotides not matched to a gene: 7. The CDR3 extends over 13 amino acids. Sequencing was performed on PBMCs or T cells enriched from blood (not recorded which). This chain connects TRBV10-3 to TRBJ2-7; 9 bases map to TRBD1. This TCR derives from a middle-aged woman who had been exposed to COVID-19. The CDR3 DNA is TGTGCCATCTCGTCCGGGACAGGGAACGAGCAGTACTTC. This translates into CAISSGTGNEQYF.